This T cell receptor beta chain was identified in a study of T cell responses to AZD1222 COVID-19 vaccine (dated by TCRdb to about 2021). Regarding the complete study: A total of about 230 trial participants underwent TCR sequencing, of whom 200 to 220 received two doses of AZD1222 and roughly 25 received two doses of the MenACWY control vaccine. Enrollment into the trials was organized by age into subgroups of 18-55, 56-69 and 70-plus years, and those subgroups contained about 150, 27 and 61 TCR-sequenced participants, respectively. Beyond this particular receptor, the publication reports: Conclusions about previously exposed vaccinees were limited because only six or seven AZD1222 recipients were SARS-CoV-2 seropositive at baseline. Participants were mostly white British, with more females than males. The authors suggested clonal diversity may have been underestimated. The vaccine-associated CD4 TCRs covered the entire spike protein, and the dominant responses fell in regions 160-218 and 743-854. In the small 56-69-year group, the increase in depth fell short of significance, most likely because of low power. Because no day 14 peak-response samples were available, the repertoires could be characterized only after the peak T cell response. Spike-specific TCR breadth and depth rose significantly after two AZD1222 doses compared with day 0 and with MenACWY recipients. Reportedly, close to half of the unique spike-specific TCRs recognized epitopes lying outside the regions that are mutated in the B.1.351 and B.1.1.7 variants.

There are 13 amino acids in the CDR3, from cysteine to phenylalanine inclusive. Only the CDR3 region is kept as DNA, spanning 39 bases read in frame from base 1. The CDR1 and CDR2 encoded by the germline V gene are SGHAT and FQNNGV. V sheds 3 bases and J sheds 8 bases, leaving 11 bases between their ends. The CDR3 regions of human TCRbeta chains were subjected to immunosequencing. Concerning the study's data processing: Repertoire TCRs were checked for matches against a reference library of SARS-CoV-2-specific TCRs that had been generated using the MIRA antigen-specificity platform. Breadth was defined as the fraction of unique TCRs that were SARS-CoV-2-associated, and depth was defined as the fraction of total T cells that were SARS-CoV-2-associated. Using the MIRA data, each spike-specific TCR was assigned both to the spike region to which the TCR was reactive and to a CD4 or CD8 class. Log10-transformed breadth and depth values were compared by one-way ANOVA with Sidak's multiple comparisons tests. The clones in this table, taken by TCRdb from immuneACCESS, are in-frame only. Not every clone is retained; where verified, under half of the shortfall comes from an unresolved V gene, and the cause of the rest is unknown. That table furnishes V, J and clone size, whereas the DNA furnished D and trimming. Recorded for this sample are 120,000 or so clones; roughly 89% of them occurred a single time. The biggest ten clones account for approximately 12% of the sample.

The sample's time point label is to be understood as: baseline before first vaccination. Explained via the paper, the treatment or condition label denotes: meningococcal conjugate vaccine given as trial control. Vaccinee samples came from UK trials COV001 and COV002, including a single-blind randomized controlled phase 2/3 trial of AZD1222 (ChAdOx1 nCoV-19) in healthy adults. For TCRbeta chain sequencing, PBMC samples were collected from trial participants at day 0 and at day 28 after the second dose. To note about this clone: The specificity of this receptor is unknown. Base qualities are missing; no much larger clone stands one base away.

The chain links TRBV11-2 with TRBJ2-1; the D gene remains uncertain. This sequence originates from an adult in good health. The sample was peripheral blood, taken on day 0 of MenACWY control vaccination. The DNA is TGTGCCAGCAGCTTTAATAGTTTCGATGAGCAGTTCTTC. Its translation is CASSFNSFDEQFF.